A single T cell receptor beta chain is shown here with its context. The sample originates from a study of blood T cell repertoires in COVID-19. Study context: The United States, Italy and Spain were the sources of the acute and convalescent COVID-19 samples.

Trimming removed 1 base from V and 6 bases from J, with 15 bases in between. Germline loops: CDR1 MNHEY, CDR2 SMNVEV (reference sequence). The CDR3 loop spans 15 amino acids. The assay was immunoSEQ multiplex PCR, and TCRdb's table has in-frame clones only and misses some. This table holds a few hundred thousand clones, roughly 87% found once. Recovery among Cohort 3 donors was established by two negative PCRs, clearance, or symptom resolution. This clonotype was sampled from a woman aged 25 to 39 who had recovered from COVID-19. This sequence joins TRBV27 and TRBJ1-2; D might be TRBD1 (5 bases). Sample: PBMCs or T cells enriched from blood (not recorded which). The CDR3 here is CASSLWAGREDGYTF. The DNA for the CDR3 is TGTGCCAGCAGTTTATGGGCGGGGCGAGAGGATGGCTACACCTTC.